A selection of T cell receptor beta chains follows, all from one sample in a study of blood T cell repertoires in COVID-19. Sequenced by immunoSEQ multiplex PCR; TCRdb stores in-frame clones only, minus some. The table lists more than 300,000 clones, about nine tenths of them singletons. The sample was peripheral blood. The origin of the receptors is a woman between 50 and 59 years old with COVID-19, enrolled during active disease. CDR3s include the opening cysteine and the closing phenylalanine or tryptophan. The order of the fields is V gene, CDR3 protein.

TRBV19 CASSIGRVQETQYF
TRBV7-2 CASSLGGLEAVAQFF
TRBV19 CASSDSGRGGDTQYF
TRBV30 CAWSVRQGIEAFF
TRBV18 CASMRGGNYGYTF
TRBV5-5 CASSPGQGRFMNTEAFF
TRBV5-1 CASSLSGRGDGELFF
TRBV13 CASSWGGYNEQFF
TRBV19 CASTPPDRGRSGYTF
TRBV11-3 CASSPGLAGSDPYEQYF
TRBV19 CASSIGQGRQPQHF
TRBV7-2 CASSSPGRAYEQYF
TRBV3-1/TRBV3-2 CASSQYRGNYEQYF
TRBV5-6 CASSTPGGKLFF
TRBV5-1 CASSLPAGTGVDEQFF
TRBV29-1 CSVEGGVDQPQHF
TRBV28 CASGSPGTSGSEQYF
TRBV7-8 CASSLAPGMGYTF
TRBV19 CASLGRTGTGGNYGYTF
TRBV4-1 CASSQDPVTGELFF
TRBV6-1 CASSDSRRPIYGYTF
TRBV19 CASRGVTSGRFNEQFF
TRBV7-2 CATGWGNTEAFF
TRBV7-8 CASSSGPARPQFF
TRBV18 CASSPPTGGYTF
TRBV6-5 CASSLTSEREQYF
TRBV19 CASSRESSYEQYF
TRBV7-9 CASAQGVALSYEQYF
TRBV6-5 CASKGINSNQPQHF
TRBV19 CASSIGTGDNTGELFF
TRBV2 CASSNQGGRTEAFF
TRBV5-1 CASSPGNSGPYNEQFF
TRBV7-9 CASSLSATNEKLFF
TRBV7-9 CASSSTGYNSPLHF
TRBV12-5 CASGLVLTGRAYEQYF
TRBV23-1 CASSQDRVNSYEQYF
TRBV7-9 CASSLAGQGAVGYTF
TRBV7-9 CASSFSENEQFF
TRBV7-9 CASSLGSGQGPSNTGELFF
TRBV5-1 CASSLLAGREETQYF
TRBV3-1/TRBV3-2 CASSQPSGAGVSGANVLTF
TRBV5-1 CASSLVEGAGEQYF
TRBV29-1 CSGGRTGGSETQYF
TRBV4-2 CASSPLTGGLNEQYF
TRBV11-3 CASSPGQLNTEAFF
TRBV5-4 CASSSPPGTNYEQYF
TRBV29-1 CSSKTGAFSYNEQFF
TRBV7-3 CASSSTSGRPGDTQYF
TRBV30 CAWRTDSYEQYF
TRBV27 CASSLSSGGGGQYF
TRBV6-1 CASSEVGTSSYEQYF
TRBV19 CASRGEGDTGELFF
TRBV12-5 CASGLFQGGQPQHF
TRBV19 CASSIGGTYEQYF
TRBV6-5 CASKPRGAPLHF
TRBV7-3 CASRLTPGPGDTQYF
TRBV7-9 CASSSMTGYGYTF